One T cell receptor (beta chain) is described in this entry. Its antigen is as yet unknown. The V gene's germline CDR1 is SEHNR and CDR2 FQNEAQ (reference sequence). This CDR3 contains 14 residues. This sample was included in a study of monozygotic twins with inflammatory bowel disease. Study-wide results and caveats: Among the T cells, different subtypes could not be distinguished. No difference in repertoire similarity was seen between concordant and discordant twins, possibly because power was limited.

Blood samples of approximately 2.5 ml were drawn from every donor. No T cells were sorted before total RNA was taken from whole blood. Using the 5' RACE reads, TCRdb records one entry per CDR3 protein without DNA. Its clone listing holds about 140,000 distinct CDR3 sequences. The TCR was taken from a human donor with ulcerative colitis or Crohn's disease, or a healthy co-twin of an affected twin (not recorded which). The specimen sequenced was blood. The rearrangement links TRBV7-9 to TRBJ1-2; TCRdb reports TRBD1, a call that lacks DNA to check it against. CDR3 loop: CASSSRDRGYGYTF.